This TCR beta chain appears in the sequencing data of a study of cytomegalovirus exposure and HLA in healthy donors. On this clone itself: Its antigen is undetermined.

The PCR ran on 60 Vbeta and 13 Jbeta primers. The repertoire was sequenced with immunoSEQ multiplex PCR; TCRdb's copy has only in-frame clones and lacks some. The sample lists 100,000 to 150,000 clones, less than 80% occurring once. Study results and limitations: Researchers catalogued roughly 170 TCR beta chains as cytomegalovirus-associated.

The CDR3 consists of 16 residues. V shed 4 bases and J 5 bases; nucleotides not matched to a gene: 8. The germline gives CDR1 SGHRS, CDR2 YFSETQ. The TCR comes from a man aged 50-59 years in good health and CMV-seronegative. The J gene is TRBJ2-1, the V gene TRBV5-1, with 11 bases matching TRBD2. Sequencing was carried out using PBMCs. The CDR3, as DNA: TGCGCCAGCAGCCCCACACTAGCGGGGGTAAACAATGAGCAGTTCTTC. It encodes CASSPTLAGVNNEQFF.